The rows below give T cell receptor beta chains drawn from one sample of a study of blood T cells in healthy people across ages. From the 5' RACE reads, TCRdb called clonotypes with MiXCR, one entry per CDR3 protein. The top ten hold approximately 14% of the sample, which has 850,000 to 1,100,000 distinct CDR3 sequences, 35% to 40% seen once. The sequenced material came from blood. The receptor source for this set is a man younger than 30 in good health. Each CDR3 is given without its conserved first and last residue.

j_call v_call cdr3_length cdr3_aa
TRBJ2-1 TRBV6-4 14 ASSDEGASSYNEQF
TRBJ2-1 TRBV3-1 12 ASSRMDSRNEQF
TRBJ1-1 TRBV4-1 11 TSSQVTYTEAF
TRBJ2-7 TRBV6-5 11 ASRTLDAYEQY
TRBJ1-2 TRBV9 15 ASSVQPTGRTQHGYT
TRBJ2-4 TRBV27 13 ASSPPGEWTNIQY
TRBJ1-1 TRBV6-5 16 ASSYSSLVGTVNTEAF
TRBJ2-5 TRBV4-3 13 ASSQARVNQETQY
TRBJ2-7 TRBV12-3/TRBV12-4 12 ASSPWDRGREQY
TRBJ2-3 TRBV7-2 14 ASSLVGGGITDTQY
TRBJ2-3 TRBV7-2 13 ASSLRGVDTDTQY
TRBJ2-5 TRBV20-1 13 SARGKLAGQETQY
TRBJ2-5 TRBV7-6 11 ASSLANEETQY
TRBJ2-7 TRBV6-5 12 ASSSQGLSYEQY
TRBJ2-1 TRBV9 11 ASSPEAGFEQF
TRBJ2-1 TRBV12-3/TRBV12-4 10 ASSFYTGEQF
TRBJ2-7 TRBV20-1 11 NAREGHSYEQY
. TRBV9 14 ASSGGTSGSYNEQY
TRBJ1-2 TRBV20-1 13 SARDGGSSNYGYT
TRBJ2-2 TRBV12-3/TRBV12-4 13 ASTSHGGISGELF
TRBJ1-1 TRBV7-3 11 ASMAGSNTEAF
TRBJ2-5 TRBV20-1 8 SASTETQY
. TRBV12-3/TRBV12-4 10 ATSSSYNEQY
TRBJ1-2 TRBV6-5 12 ASSAGTGLHGYT
TRBJ2-5 TRBV27 13 ASRIGFLASREQY
TRBJ2-1 TRBV4-3 14 ASSQPYGGGGNDQF
TRBJ2-1 TRBV27 11 ASSLYRADEQF
TRBJ1-1 TRBV7-9 15 ASSLYAGTESGTEAF
TRBJ2-2 TRBV29-1 11 TGRTPVDGELF
. TRBV4-3 15 ASSQDPARSSYNEQY
TRBJ2-1 TRBV28 9 ASSYEGEQF
TRBJ2-7 TRBV2 11 ASSEETLYEQY
TRBJ2-3 TRBV12-3/TRBV12-4 14 ASSLIAGGSADTQF
TRBJ2-7 TRBV14 13 ASSPRDRFSYEQY
TRBJ2-1 TRBV6-2/TRBV6-3 11 ASTQDPYNEQF
TRBJ1-2 TRBV7-2 12 ASSLEQVNDGYT
TRBJ1-5 TRBV5-6 12 ASSLEGAGEPQH
TRBJ2-2 TRBV6-2/TRBV6-3 12 AGREGANTGELF
TRBJ2-5 TRBV19 14 ASSRTGGPYQETQY
. TRBV2 12 ASCKSSGNNEQY
TRBJ2-7 TRBV12-3/TRBV12-4 10 ASGRGFYEQY
TRBJ2-3 TRBV20-1 12 SARGVRSTDTQY
TRBJ2-3 TRBV5-8 13 ASRPRSGASDTQY
TRBJ2-5 TRBV20-1 10 SATRDGETQY
TRBJ2-6 TRBV7-2 17 ASSLAGLAGFSGANVLT
TRBJ1-4 TRBV5-1 12 ASSRQSDNEKLF
TRBJ2-5 TRBV20-1 12 SARDRWDEETQY
TRBJ2-1 TRBV5-1 10 PSSFSGGEQF
TRBJ2-3 TRBV7-9 12 ASSQRANTDTQY
TRBJ1-6 TRBV4-2 13 ASSQVVPGNSPLH
TRBJ1-2 TRBV27 13 ASSLKEGPNHGYT
TRBJ2-7 TRBV12-3/TRBV12-4 14 ASSSGTSGGDYEQY
TRBJ1-4 TRBV19 11 ASSISGGGKLF
. TRBV14 13 ASSQIAGPGNEQY
TRBJ2-7 TRBV5-1 11 ASSGTSYNEQY
TRBJ2-3 TRBV20-1 10 SARDISDTQY
TRBJ2-3 TRBV5-1 12 ASSLEKSTDTQY
TRBJ2-2 TRBV7-2 12 ASSPYGGAGELF
TRBJ2-3 TRBV6-6 12 ASSYGEGVDTQY